These 16 T cell receptor beta chains originate from one sample sequenced in a study of T cells in localized non-small cell lung cancer. This table comes from immunoSEQ multiplex PCR, and its TCRdb copy is limited to in-frame clones, with some not included. The sample lists over 1,500 clones; around a third were seen once. The starting material was lung tumor tissue, obtained before any cancer treatment. These receptors all come from a female donor over 55 with stage I squamous cell lung carcinoma.

This clone is labeled as medium-sized (0.01 to 0.1%). The V and J genes are TRBV11-3 and TRBJ1-2; tentative D call: TRBD1 (5 bases). The V and J ends lost 5 bases and 4 bases respectively, with 17 bases between them. The CDR3 length is 15 residues. Germline CDR1 reads SGHNT; CDR2 reads YENEEA. The chain's CDR3 is CASSPLPGGAYGYTF. DNA for the CDR3: TGTGCCAGCAGCCCCCTCCCGGGAGGGGCCTATGGCTACACCTTC.

The rearrangement links TRBV7-5 to TRBJ1-6; TRBD1 was called by the table and not checked on the DNA. TRBV7-5 is tagged as a pseudogene. The CDR3 runs to 14 residues. The chain's CDR3 is CASSQDRVNSPLHF. In DNA form, the CDR3 reads TGTGCCAGCAGCCAGGACAGGGTTAATTCACCCCTCCACTTT.

This clone was recorded a few times. J is TRBJ1-2 and V is TRBV4-3; D perhaps matches TRBD1 (5 bases). The CDR3 length is 15 residues. The germline V gene has CDR1 LGHNA and CDR2 YSLEER. The V end lost 4 bases, the J end lost 0 bases, and 12 bases lay between the germline ends. The CDR3 nucleotides are TGCGCCAGCAGCCTCCGGACACCCGCTAACTATGGCTACACCTTC. This codes for CASSLRTPANYGYTF.

The table lists this clone with a count of one. V and J are TRBV19 and TRBJ1-2; weak D call: TRBD1 (6 bases). This CDR3 has 13 residues. Trimming took 7 bases from V and 8 from J, leaving 17 bases between them. CDR1 is LNHDA and CDR2 is SQIVND in the germline V gene (reference sequence). The CDR3: CASKMDSLEGYTF. CDR3 DNA sequence: TGTGCCAGTAAAATGGACAGTCTGGAGGGCTACACCTTC.

The V call is TRBV29-1, the J call TRBJ2-6; D unresolved. Germline V gene data show CDR1 as SQVTM and CDR2 as ANQGSEA. The CDR3 sequence is 14 residues long. V lost 4 bases to trimming and J lost 0 bases, with 7 bases between them. CDR3 protein: CSVASVSGANVLTF. For the CDR3, the DNA is TGCAGCGTTGCGAGCGTCTCTGGGGCCAACGTCCTGACTTTC.

The V gene is TRBV18, the J gene TRBJ1-6, with D uncertain. The CDR3 is 15 amino acids. V was trimmed by 2 bases and J by 7 bases, leaving 12 bases between them. Germline-derived CDR1 and CDR2 are KGHSH and LQKENI. The CDR3 DNA reads as TGTGCCAGCTCACCAAATGAAGCAGCGAATTCACCCCTCCACTTT. This encodes CASSPNEAANSPLHF.

The J gene is TRBJ1-2, the V gene TRBV5-1; D possibly corresponds to TRBD1 (6 bases). This CDR3 has 15 amino acids. Germline CDR1 SGHRS, CDR2 YFSETQ. Trimming left V 4 bases short and J 6 bases short, with 19 bases between. In nucleotides, the CDR3 is TGCGCCAGCAGCCTGGGGTATCAGGGGAATAATGGCTACACCTTC. This sequence encodes CASSLGYQGNNGYTF.

This clone is medium-sized. V is TRBV9 and J is TRBJ2-7, with 12 positions matching TRBD2. The CDR3 runs 16 residues. CDR1 and CDR2 from the germline V gene are SGDLS and YYNGEE. With V trimmed by 4 bases and J by 0 bases, 5 bases remained unmatched. The CDR3 region is CASSIGTSGSSYEQYF. The DNA for the CDR3 is TGTGCCAGCAGCATTGGGACTAGCGGGTCCTCCTACGAGCAGTACTTC.

On this clone: At one end the junction does not follow the germline gene, possibly because of a read error. V is TRBV29-1 and J is TRBJ2-1; 7 bases match TRBD1. The length of the CDR3 is 15 residues. Germline V gene lookup returns CDR1 SQVTM and CDR2 ANQGSEA. CDR3 amino acids: CSVEIWDSSYNEQFF. Here the CDR3 DNA reads TGCAGTGTTGAAATCTGGGACAGCTCCTACAATGAGCAGTTCTTC.

This chain uses TRBV18 with TRBJ2-1; D not resolved. Germline V CDR1 and CDR2: KGHSH, LQKENI. V was trimmed by 3 bases and J by 3 bases, leaving 12 bases between them. The CDR3 consists of 15 residues. CDR3 in DNA: TGTGCCAGCTCACCGGGCCTCCCCTACTACAATGAGCAGTTCTTC. It encodes CASSPGLPYYNEQFF. Drawing the rest from reference TRBV18 and TRBJ2-1, the complete variable domain is NAGVMQNPRHLVRRRGQEARLRCSPMKGHSHVYWYRQLPEEGLKFMVYLQKENIIDESGMPKERFSAEFPKEGPSILRIQQVVRGDSAAYFCASSPGLPYYNEQFFGPGTRLTVL.

The chain carries TRBV28 and TRBJ1-2; D not resolved. The length of the CDR3 is 15 residues. The V end lost 5 bases, the J end lost 0 bases, and 13 bases lay between the germline ends. Germline V gives CDR1 MDHEN, CDR2 SYDVKM. CDR3 DNA: TGTGCCAGCAGTCCCAGACAAAAAGCTAACTATGGCTACACCTTC. Protein product: CASSPRQKANYGYTF.

The J gene is TRBJ2-5, the V gene TRBV19; D gene unclear. The CDR3 is made up of 13 amino acids. V lost 5 bases and J lost 5, with 12 bases in between. CDR1 and CDR2 (germline): LNHDA, SQIVND (reference sequence). CDR3 in amino acids: CASSPHGRETQYF. CDR3 bases: TGTGCCAGTAGTCCCCACGGCAGGGAGACCCAGTACTTC.

This clone appeared a few times. The rearrangement joins TRBV12-5 to TRBJ1-2; weak D call: TRBD1 (5 bases). Germline loops: CDR1 LGHNT, CDR2 FRNRAP. The CDR3 contains 12 residues. Deletions cut 6 bases from V and 4 bases from J, with 9 bases between. CDR3 DNA: TGTGCTAGTGGGGGGGAATTCTATGGCTACACCTTC. Residues: CASGGEFYGYTF.

This clone was observed a few times. The rearrangement links TRBV6-8 to TRBJ1-2; 8 bases match TRBD1. Germline CDR1 MNHGY, CDR2 SAAAGT. The CDR3 consists of 13 residues. The J segment lost 2 bases and the V segment lost 8 bases, leaving 4 bases of the junction unmatched. The CDR3 nucleotides are TGTGCCAGCTTCGCAGGGGGCAACTATGGCTACACCTTC. Amino acids: CASFAGGNYGYTF.

Within the sample, this clone is medium-sized. The chain combines TRBV11-3 with TRBJ2-2, with D perhaps TRBD1 or TRBD2 (5 bases each). Trimming removed 5 bases from V and 10 bases from J, with 17 bases in between. Germline loops: CDR1 SGHNT, CDR2 YENEEA. CDR3 length: 14 residues. The CDR3 reads CASSNVGDPEELFF. The CDR3 DNA reads as TGTGCCAGCAGCAACGTCGGGGACCCGGAGGAGCTGTTTTTT.

The gene calls are TRBV11-3 and TRBJ2-7; 8 bases match TRBD2. There are 18 residues in the CDR3. V dropped 5 bases and J dropped 2; count of bases not matched to a gene: 17. Germline V CDR1 and CDR2: SGHNT, YENEEA. The CDR3 here is CASSPELLAARTTYEQYF. The CDR3 bases are TGTGCCAGCAGCCCCGAGCTACTAGCGGCTCGTACCACCTACGAGCAGTACTTC.